These T cell receptor beta chains were read from a single sample in a study of cytomegalovirus exposure and HLA in healthy donors. Clones were read by immunoSEQ multiplex PCR, and TCRdb kept only the in-frame ones, dropping some. The sample shows about 120,000 clones, nearly 65% of them seen only once. The sequenced sample consisted of PBMCs. The receptors originated from a man aged 35 to 55 in good health and CMV-seropositive. CDR3s include the opening cysteine and the closing phenylalanine or tryptophan.

>15|TRBJ2-1|TRBV11-2
CASSRGGSDYNEQFF
>13|TRBJ1-1|TRBV9
CASSVEPDTEAFF
>15|TRBJ1-4|TRBV19
CASSIVTGVAEKLFF
>15|TRBJ1-2|TRBV10-3
CAISPYEGQGYGYTF
>13|TRBJ1-1|TRBV19
CASQGDLRTEAFF
>17|TRBJ1-1|TRBV27
CASSLSISPGGTTEAFF
>13|TRBJ1-2|TRBV28
CASSTDRQGGYTF
>14|TRBJ1-1|TRBV19
CASSLQTANTEAFF
>10|TRBJ1-1|TRBV20-1
CSLGDTEAFF
>17|TRBJ1-1|TRBV18
CASSPAVGGGLRTEAFF
>19|TRBJ2-1|TRBV10-3
CAISEHIGSGVGRNNEQFF
>12|TRBJ2-2|TRBV6-5
CASLDRAGELFF
>19|TRBJ1-2|TRBV19
CASSGGGSGGFLGYYGYTF
>14|TRBJ2-3|TRBV11-2
CASSLEVGPGIKYF
>14|TRBJ2-5|TRBV5-4
CASSLRGGSETQYF
>13|TRBJ2-7|TRBV10-3
CATATMSSYEQYF
>14|TRBJ2-2|TRBV5-1
CASSLAGGLGELFF
>14|TRBJ1-1|TRBV27
CASSLVRGNTEAFF
>13|TRBJ1-2|TRBV7-2
CASSIGTNYGYTF
>15|TRBJ2-5|TRBV5-1
CASTLAGGKQETQYF
>12|TRBJ2-2|TRBV7-9
CASSLEQGALFF
>12|TRBJ1-1|TRBV7-9
CASTFMAPEAFF
>18|TRBJ1-5|TRBV19
CASSGSGTGTSGNQPQHF
>18|TRBJ2-7|TRBV7-2
CASSSPGTSGRSDYEQYF
>13|TRBJ2-3|TRBV29-1
CSVAWGGPDTQYF
>18|TRBJ2-6|TRBV10-3
CAISEYVQGGSGANVLTF